This T cell receptor beta chain came from a study of blood T cell repertoires in COVID-19 (dated by TCRdb to 2020 to 2022). Study-level background: Collaborator samples came from the United States, Italy and Spain and covered acute and convalescent phases of COVID-19. Subjects who had been exposed to COVID-19, were actively infected with it, or had recovered from it provided the deeply sampled blood TCRbeta repertoires that made up the dataset. The prospective study material was composed of cDNA or gDNA derived from T cells, B-cell-depleted T cells, or PBMCs. Samples came from the ongoing ImmuneRACE study (first 160 participants) plus 1,254 subjects from 6 global collaborators. Nearly every sample came with metadata listing a de-identified subject ID, COVID-19 status, age in years and sex. The repertoires were released in a freely available public database intended as a resource for research on the immune response to SARS-CoV-2. Where HLA class I and class II types were available, the types were taken from metadata supplied by the sample provider, not from assay-based typing.

As to this clone: Its antigen is unknown. One base away there is no much larger clone; base qualities are not given.

From V the trimming removes 6 bases and from J it removes 6 bases, while the gene matches leave 16 bases of the junction unaccounted for. Reading the germline V gene gives CDR1 ENHRY and CDR2 SYGVKD. Its CDR3 holds 17 amino acids, cysteine through phenylalanine. Only the CDR3 DNA stays, 51 bases, in frame from base 1. Points the paper makes about the study in general: The quantity of clinical and demographic metadata differed by source and by participant and was supplied without curation.

The collaborating institutions used their own protocols to collect whole blood in K2EDTA tubes. For TCRbeta analysis, collaborators shipped samples in one of three forms: frozen whole blood, isolated PBMCs, or DNA extracted from either of those sample types. TCRbeta CDR3 regions were amplified from genomic DNA by means of the immunoSEQ Assay, a bias-controlled multiplex PCR. In the authors' own workflow: Within the assay, amplification of reference gene primers was used to estimate how many nucleated cells each sample contained. To quantify the absolute abundance of each unique TCRbeta CDR3 rearrangement, sequence reads were collapsed and filtered. For each sample, productive Simpson clonality was calculated as the square root of Simpson's diversity index across productive rearrangements. In its TCRdb copy, this immuneACCESS table keeps in-frame sequences only and misses some clones. Where compared with another copy, unresolved V genes explain less than half of these, and the others have no known cause. The D gene and trimming were derived from the DNA, and the V and J assignments and clone size from that table. The sample records about 100,000 clones, more than 65% of which are singletons. The biggest ten clones account for roughly 29% of the sample.

Specimen: peripheral blood. The sequence derives from a man between 65 and 85 years old with active or convalescent COVID-19. The chain is made from TRBV10-3 and TRBJ2-1, with 8 central nucleotides matching TRBD2. The DNA sequence is TGTGCCATCAGCCAAGTCGGGGGGGAGACTAGTCTCAATGAGCAGTTCTTC. This sequence encodes CAISQVGGETSLNEQFF.